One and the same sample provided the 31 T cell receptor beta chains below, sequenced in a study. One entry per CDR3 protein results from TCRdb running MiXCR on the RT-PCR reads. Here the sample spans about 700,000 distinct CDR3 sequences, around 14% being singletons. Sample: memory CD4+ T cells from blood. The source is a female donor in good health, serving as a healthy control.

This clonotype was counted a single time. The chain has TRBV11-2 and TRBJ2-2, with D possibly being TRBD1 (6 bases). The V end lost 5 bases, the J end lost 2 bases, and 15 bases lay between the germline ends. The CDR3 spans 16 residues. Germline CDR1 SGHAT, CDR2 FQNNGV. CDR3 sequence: CASSTQGFPNTGELFF. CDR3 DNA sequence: TGTGCCAGCAGCACACAGGGTTTTCCCAACACCGGGGAGCTGTTTTTT.

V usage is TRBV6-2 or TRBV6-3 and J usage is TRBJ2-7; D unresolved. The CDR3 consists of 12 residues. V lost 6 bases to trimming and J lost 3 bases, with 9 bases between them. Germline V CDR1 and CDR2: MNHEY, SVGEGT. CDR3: CASSLHIYEQYF. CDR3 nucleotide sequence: TGTGCCAGCAGCCTACACATCTACGAGCAGTACTTC.

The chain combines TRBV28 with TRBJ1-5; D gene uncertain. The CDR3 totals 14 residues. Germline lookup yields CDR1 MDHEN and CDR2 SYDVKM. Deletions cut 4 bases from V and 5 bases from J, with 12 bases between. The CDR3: CASSWANADQPQHF. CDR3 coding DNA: TGTGCCAGCAGTTGGGCCAATGCTGATCAGCCCCAGCATTTT.

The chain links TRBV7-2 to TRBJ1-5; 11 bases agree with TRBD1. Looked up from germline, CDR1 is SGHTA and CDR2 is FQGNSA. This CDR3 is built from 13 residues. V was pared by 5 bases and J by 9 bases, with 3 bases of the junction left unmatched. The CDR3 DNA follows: TGTGCCAGCAGCCGGACAGGGGGCCGGCCCCAGCATTTT. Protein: CASSRTGGRPQHF. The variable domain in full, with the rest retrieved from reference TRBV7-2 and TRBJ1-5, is GAGVSQSPSNKVTEKGKDVELRCDPISGHTALYWYRQSLGQGLEFLIYFQGNSAPDKSGLPSDRFSAERTGGSVSTLTIQRTQQEDSAVYLCASSRTGGRPQHFGDGTRLSIL.

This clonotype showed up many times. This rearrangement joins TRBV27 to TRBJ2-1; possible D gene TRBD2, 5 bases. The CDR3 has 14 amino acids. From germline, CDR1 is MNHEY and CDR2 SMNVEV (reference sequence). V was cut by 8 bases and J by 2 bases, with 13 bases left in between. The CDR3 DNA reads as TGTGCCAGCTGGGAGCCTTCGGCCTACAATGAGCAGTTCTTC. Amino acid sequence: CASWEPSAYNEQFF.

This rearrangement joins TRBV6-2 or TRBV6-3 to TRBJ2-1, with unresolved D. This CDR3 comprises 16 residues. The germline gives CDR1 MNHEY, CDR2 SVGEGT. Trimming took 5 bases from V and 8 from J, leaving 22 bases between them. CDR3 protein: CASSSQRFGIVDEQFF. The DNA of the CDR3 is TGTGCCAGCAGTAGCCAGAGGTTCGGTATTGTTGATGAGCAGTTCTTC.

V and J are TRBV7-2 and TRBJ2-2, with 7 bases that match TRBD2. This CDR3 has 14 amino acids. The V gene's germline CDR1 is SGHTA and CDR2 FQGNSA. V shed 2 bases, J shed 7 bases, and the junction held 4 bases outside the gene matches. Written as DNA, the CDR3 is TGTGCCAGCAGCTTACGCCGGGGGGTCGGGGAGCTGTTTTTT. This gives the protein CASSLRRGVGELFF.

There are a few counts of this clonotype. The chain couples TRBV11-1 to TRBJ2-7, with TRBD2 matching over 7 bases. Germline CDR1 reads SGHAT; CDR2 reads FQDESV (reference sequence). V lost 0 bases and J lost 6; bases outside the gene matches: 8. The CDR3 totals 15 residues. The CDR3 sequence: CASSLADGLGSEQYF. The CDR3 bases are TGTGCCAGCAGCTTAGCAGACGGACTAGGTTCCGAGCAGTACTTC.

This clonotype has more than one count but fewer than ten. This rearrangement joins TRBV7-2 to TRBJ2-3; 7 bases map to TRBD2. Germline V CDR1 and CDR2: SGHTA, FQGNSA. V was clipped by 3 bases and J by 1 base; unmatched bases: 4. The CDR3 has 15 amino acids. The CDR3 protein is CASSFAAGGTDTQYF. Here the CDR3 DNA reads TGTGCCAGCAGCTTCGCCGCGGGGGGCACAGATACGCAGTATTTT.

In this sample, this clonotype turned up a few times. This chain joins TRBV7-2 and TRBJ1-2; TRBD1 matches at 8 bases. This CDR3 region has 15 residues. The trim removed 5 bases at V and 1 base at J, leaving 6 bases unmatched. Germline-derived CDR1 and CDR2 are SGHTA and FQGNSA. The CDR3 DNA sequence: TGTGCCAGCAGCACCGGGACAGGAGTTAACTATGGCTACACCTTC. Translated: CASSTGTGVNYGYTF.

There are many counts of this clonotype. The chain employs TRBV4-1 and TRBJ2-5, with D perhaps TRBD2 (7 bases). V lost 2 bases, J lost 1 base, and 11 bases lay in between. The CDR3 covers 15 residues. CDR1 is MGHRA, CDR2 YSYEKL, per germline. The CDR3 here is CASSQPGGPQETQYF. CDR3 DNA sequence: TGCGCCAGCAGCCAACCCGGGGGGCCCCAAGAGACCCAGTACTTC.

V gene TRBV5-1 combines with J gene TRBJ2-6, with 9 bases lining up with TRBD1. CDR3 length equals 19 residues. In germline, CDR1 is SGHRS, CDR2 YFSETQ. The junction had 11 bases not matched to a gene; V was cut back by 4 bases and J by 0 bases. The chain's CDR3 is CASSVRGGTGPSGANVLTF. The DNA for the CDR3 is TGCGCCAGCAGCGTCAGGGGGGGGACAGGGCCCTCTGGGGCCAACGTCCTGACTTTC.

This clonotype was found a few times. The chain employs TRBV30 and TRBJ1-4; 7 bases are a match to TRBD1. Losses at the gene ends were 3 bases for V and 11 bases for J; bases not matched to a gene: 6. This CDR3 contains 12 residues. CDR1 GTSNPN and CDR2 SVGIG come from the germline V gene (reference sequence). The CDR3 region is CAWRGTVEKLFF. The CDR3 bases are TGTGCCTGGAGGGGGACAGTTGAGAAACTGTTTTTT.

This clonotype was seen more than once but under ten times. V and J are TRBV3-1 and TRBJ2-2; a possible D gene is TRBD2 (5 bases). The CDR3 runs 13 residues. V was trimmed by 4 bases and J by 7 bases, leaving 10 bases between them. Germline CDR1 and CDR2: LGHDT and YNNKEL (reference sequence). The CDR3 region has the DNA TGTGCCAGCAGCCCCGGCGAGGGCGGGGAGCTGTTTTTT. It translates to CASSPGEGGELFF.

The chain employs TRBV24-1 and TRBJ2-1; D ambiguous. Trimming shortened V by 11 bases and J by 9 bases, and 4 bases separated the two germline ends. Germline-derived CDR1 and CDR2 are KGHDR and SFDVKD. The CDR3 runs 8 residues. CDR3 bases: TGTGCCAAAGGTGAGCAGTTCTTC. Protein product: CAKGEQFF.

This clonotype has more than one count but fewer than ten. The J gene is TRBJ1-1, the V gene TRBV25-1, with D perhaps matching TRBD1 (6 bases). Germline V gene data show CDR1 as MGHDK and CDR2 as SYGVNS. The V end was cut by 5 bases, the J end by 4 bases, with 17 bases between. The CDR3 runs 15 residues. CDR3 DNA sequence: TGTGCCAGCAGTCACAGATGGGGGCCTGTCACTGAAGCTTTCTTT. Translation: CASSHRWGPVTEAFF.

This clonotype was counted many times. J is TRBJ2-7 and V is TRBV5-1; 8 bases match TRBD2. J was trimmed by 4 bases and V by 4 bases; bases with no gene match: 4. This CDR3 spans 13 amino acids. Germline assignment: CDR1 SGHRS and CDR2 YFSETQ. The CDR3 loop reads CASSPGGAYEQYF. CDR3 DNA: TGCGCCAGCAGCCCGGGGGGGGCGTACGAGCAGTACTTC.

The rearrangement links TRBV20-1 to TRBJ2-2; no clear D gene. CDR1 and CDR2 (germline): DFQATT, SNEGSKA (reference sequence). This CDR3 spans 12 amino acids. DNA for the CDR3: TGCGGGGTGAAAATTCGCACCGGGGAGCTGTTTTTT. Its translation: CGVKIRTGELFF.

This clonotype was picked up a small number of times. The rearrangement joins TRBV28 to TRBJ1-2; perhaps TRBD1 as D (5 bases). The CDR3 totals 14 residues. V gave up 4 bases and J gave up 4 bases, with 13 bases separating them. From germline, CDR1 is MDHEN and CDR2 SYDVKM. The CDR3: CASSYGGASYGYTF. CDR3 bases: TGTGCCAGCAGTTACGGCGGGGCTAGCTATGGCTACACCTTC.

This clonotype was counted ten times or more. The DNA for the CDR3 is TGTGCCAGCGGGGACTACCGCACAGATACGCAGTATTTT. Protein product: CASGDYRTDTQYF. This chain joins TRBV7-2 and TRBJ2-3; 7 positions match TRBD2. J was trimmed by 1 base and V by 8 bases; bases with no gene match: 3. Germline loops: CDR1 SGHTA, CDR2 FQGNSA. The CDR3 is made up of 13 amino acids.

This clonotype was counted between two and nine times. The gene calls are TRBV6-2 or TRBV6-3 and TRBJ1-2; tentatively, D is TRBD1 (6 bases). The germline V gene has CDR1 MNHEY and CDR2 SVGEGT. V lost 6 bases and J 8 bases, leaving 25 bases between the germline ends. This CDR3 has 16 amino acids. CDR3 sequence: CASSRGGMTSFEGYTF. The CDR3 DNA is TGTGCCAGCAGCCGAGGGGGGATGACATCGTTCGAGGGCTACACCTTC.

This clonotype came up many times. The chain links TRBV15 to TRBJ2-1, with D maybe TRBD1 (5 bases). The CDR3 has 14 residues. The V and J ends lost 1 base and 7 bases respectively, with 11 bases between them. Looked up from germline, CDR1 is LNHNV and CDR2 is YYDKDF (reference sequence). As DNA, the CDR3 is TGTGCCACCAGCAGAGTGGGGCGTGAGAATGAGCAGTTCTTC. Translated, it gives CATSRVGRENEQFF. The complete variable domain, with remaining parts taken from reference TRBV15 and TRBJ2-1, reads DAMVIQNPRYQVTQFGKPVTLSCSQTLNHNVMYWYQQKSSQAPKLLFHYYDKDFNNEADTPDNFQSRRPNTSFCFLDIRSPGLGDTAMYLCATSRVGRENEQFFGPGTRLTVL.

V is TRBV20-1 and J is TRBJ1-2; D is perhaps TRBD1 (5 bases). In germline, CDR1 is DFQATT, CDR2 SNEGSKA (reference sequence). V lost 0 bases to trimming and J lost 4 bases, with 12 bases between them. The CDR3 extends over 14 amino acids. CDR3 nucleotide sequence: TGCAGTGCTAGAGATCTCAGGGATCTCTATGGCTACACCTTC. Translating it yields CSARDLRDLYGYTF.

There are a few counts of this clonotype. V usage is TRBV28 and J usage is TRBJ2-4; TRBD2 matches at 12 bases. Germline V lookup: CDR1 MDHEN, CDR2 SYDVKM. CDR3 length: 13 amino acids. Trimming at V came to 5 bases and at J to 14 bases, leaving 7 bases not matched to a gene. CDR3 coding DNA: TGTGCCAGCAGTACCGGGCTAGCGGGAGGGGAGTACTTC. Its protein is CASSTGLAGGEYF.

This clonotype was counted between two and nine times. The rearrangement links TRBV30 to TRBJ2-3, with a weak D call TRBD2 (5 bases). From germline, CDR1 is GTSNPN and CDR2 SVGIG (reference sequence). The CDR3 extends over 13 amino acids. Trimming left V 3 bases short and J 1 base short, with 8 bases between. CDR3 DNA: TGTGCCTGGAGCAGCGGAGGCACAGATACGCAGTATTTT. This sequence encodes CAWSSGGTDTQYF.

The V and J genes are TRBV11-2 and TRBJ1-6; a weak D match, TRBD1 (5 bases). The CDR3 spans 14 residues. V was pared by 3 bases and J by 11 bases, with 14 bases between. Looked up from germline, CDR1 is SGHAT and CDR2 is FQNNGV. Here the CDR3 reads CASSFGTGKAPLHF. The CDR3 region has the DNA TGTGCCAGCAGCTTCGGTACAGGAAAGGCACCCCTCCACTTT.

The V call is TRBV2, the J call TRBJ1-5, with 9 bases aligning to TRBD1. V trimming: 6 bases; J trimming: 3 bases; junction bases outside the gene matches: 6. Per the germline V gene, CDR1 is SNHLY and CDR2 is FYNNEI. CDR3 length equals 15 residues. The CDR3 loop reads CASSRDREDNQPQHF. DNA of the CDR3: TGTGCCAGCAGCCGGGACAGGGAGGACAATCAGCCCCAGCATTTT.

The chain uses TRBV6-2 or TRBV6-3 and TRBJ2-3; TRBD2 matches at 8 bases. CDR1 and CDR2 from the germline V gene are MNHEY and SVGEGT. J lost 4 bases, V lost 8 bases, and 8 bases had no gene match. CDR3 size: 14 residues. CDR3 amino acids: CASLTGTRPDTQYF. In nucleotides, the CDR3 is TGTGCCAGCCTAACCGGGACTAGACCAGATACGCAGTATTTT.

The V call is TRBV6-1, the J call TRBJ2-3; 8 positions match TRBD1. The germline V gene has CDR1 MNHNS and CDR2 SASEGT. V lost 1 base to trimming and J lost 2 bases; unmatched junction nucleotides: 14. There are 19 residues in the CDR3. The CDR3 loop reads CASSEVFGRGPGNTDTQYF. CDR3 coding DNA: TGTGCCAGCAGTGAAGTCTTCGGCAGGGGGCCTGGAAACACAGATACGCAGTATTTT.

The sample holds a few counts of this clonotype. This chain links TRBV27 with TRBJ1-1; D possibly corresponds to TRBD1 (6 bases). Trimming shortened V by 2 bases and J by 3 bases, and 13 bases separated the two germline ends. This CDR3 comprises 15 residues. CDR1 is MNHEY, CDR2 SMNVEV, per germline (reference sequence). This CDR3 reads CASSLGGRVDTEAFF. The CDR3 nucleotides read TGTGCCAGCAGTTTAGGGGGGCGTGTGGACACTGAAGCTTTCTTT.

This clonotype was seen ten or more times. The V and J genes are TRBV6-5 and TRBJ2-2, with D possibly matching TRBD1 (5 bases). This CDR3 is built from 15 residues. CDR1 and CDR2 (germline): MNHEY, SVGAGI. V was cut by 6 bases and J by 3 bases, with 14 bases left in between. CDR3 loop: CASRRDAGHTGELFF. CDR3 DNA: TGTGCCAGCAGAAGGGATGCAGGGCACACCGGGGAGCTGTTTTTT.